Below, 26 T cell receptor beta chains from the same sample are listed, as sequenced in a study of OX40 agonist ivuxolimab in advanced cancers. Assay: immunoSEQ multiplex PCR; the TCRdb copy retains only in-frame clones and omits some. The sample records fewer than 80,000 clones, approximately 90% being singletons. This specimen consisted of CD4+ or CD8+ T cells sorted from blood, obtained in a trial of the OX40 agonist ivuxolimab. These receptor sequences come from an adult with an advanced solid tumor such as melanoma, head and neck, liver or kidney cancer.

J is TRBJ2-7 and V is TRBV7-9; D uncertain. The CDR3 is made up of 15 amino acids. Trimming removed 4 bases from V and 5 bases from J, with 18 bases in between. Germline V lookup: CDR1 SEHNR, CDR2 FQNEAQ (reference sequence). DNA of the CDR3: TGTGCCAGCAGCTCCTCCGGAACTCAGAAGGACGAGCAGTACTTC. This codes for CASSSSGTQKDEQYF. The full variable domain, in which reference TRBV7-9 and TRBJ2-7 provide the parts outside the CDR3, is DTGVSQNPRHKITKRGQNVTFRCDPISEHNRLYWYRQTLGQGPEFLTYFQNEAQLEKSRLLSDRFSAERPKGSFSTLEIQRTEQGDSAMYLCASSSSGTQKDEQYFGPGTRLTVT.

This rearrangement joins TRBV6-6 to TRBJ1-1; 7 nucleotides line up with TRBD1. Trimming removed 7 bases from V and 1 base from J; junction bases left unmatched: 9. CDR1 is MNHNY, CDR2 SVGAGI, per germline (reference sequence). There are 15 residues in the CDR3. In nucleotides, the CDR3 is TGTGCCAGCACAAATACGCGACAGGGGAACACTGAAGCTTTCTTT. Protein sequence: CASTNTRQGNTEAFF.

The chain combines TRBV5-1 with TRBJ2-4, with D possibly matching TRBD1 (5 bases). CDR3 length: 13 amino acids. V was clipped by 5 bases and J by 5 bases, with 11 bases between them. The germline V gene encodes CDR1 SGHRS and CDR2 YFSETQ. CDR3 DNA sequence: TGCGCCAGCAGTCAGGGTCCGGAAAACATTCAGTACTTC. Its translation: CASSQGPENIQYF. Together with reference TRBV5-1 and TRBJ2-4, the CDR3 gives the full variable domain: KAGVTQTPRYLIKTRGQQVTLSCSPISGHRSVSWYQQTPGQGLQFLFEYFSETQRNKGNFPGRFSGRQFSNSRSEMNVSTLELGDSALYLCASSQGPENIQYFGAGTRLSVL.

CDR3 DNA: TGTGCCTGGAGTGTGTTACGAAGTAGCGGTACCTACAATGAGCAGTTCTTC. Translation: CAWSVLRSSGTYNEQFF. The genes are TRBV30 and TRBJ2-1; possibly TRBD2 for D (6 bases). This CDR3 has 17 amino acids. Deletions cut 0 bases from V and 2 bases from J, with 17 bases between. Germline V CDR1 and CDR2: GTSNPN, SVGIG (reference sequence).

V and J are TRBV5-1 and TRBJ1-1, with D unresolved. V dropped 0 bases and J dropped 4 bases, with 13 bases sitting between them. This CDR3 has 15 amino acids. Germline V gene data show CDR1 as SGHRS and CDR2 as YFSETQ. The CDR3 here is CASSLGPRPGTEAFF. CDR3 nucleotides: TGCGCCAGCAGCTTGGGTCCCAGGCCGGGCACTGAAGCTTTCTTT.

The chain links TRBV6-4 to TRBJ2-7; D gene ambiguous. The ends were cut back, 8 bases at V and 6 bases at J, with 11 bases in the middle. The CDR3 extends over 11 amino acids. Germline CDR1 reads MRHNA; CDR2 reads SNTAGT. This CDR3 is CASAYKGEQYF. The CDR3 bases are TGTGCCAGCGCTTATAAGGGCGAGCAGTACTTC.

This chain links TRBV28 with TRBJ1-1, with TRBD1 matching over 8 bases. The germline CDR1 and CDR2 sequences are MDHEN and SYDVKM. CDR3 length: 14 amino acids. J gave up 3 bases and V 5 bases, and 5 bases lay outside the gene matches. CDR3: CASSPAGGYTEAFF. In nucleotides, the CDR3 is TGTGCCAGCAGTCCTGCAGGGGGCTACACTGAAGCTTTCTTT.

The rearrangement links TRBV6-5 to TRBJ2-1; weak D call: TRBD2 (6 bases). V was clipped by 4 bases and J by 2 bases, with 12 bases between them. Germline CDR1 and CDR2: MNHEY and SVGAGI. This CDR3 has 15 amino acids. CDR3 region: CASSSGLAAYNEQFF. In DNA, the CDR3 is TGTGCCAGCAGTTCGGGACTGGCGGCCTACAATGAGCAGTTCTTC.

V is TRBV5-4 and J is TRBJ2-5, with a tentative D call TRBD1 (5 bases). The CDR3 extends over 13 amino acids. Trimming took 2 bases from V and 5 from J, leaving 10 bases between them. Looked up from germline, CDR1 is SGHNT and CDR2 is YYREEE (reference sequence). DNA of the CDR3: TGTGCCAGCAGCTTTAGGGGAATGGAGACCCAGTACTTC. Translation gives CASSFRGMETQYF.

The V gene is TRBV4-2, the J gene TRBJ2-1; D may be TRBD2 (5 bases). Germline V gives CDR1 LGHNA, CDR2 YNFKEQ. The CDR3 is 15 amino acids. Trimming left V 3 bases short and J 2 bases short, with 11 bases between. CDR3 in amino acids: CASSQQEGAYNEQFF. The CDR3 DNA reads as TGTGCCAGCAGCCAGCAAGAGGGCGCCTACAATGAGCAGTTCTTC.

The chain employs TRBV13 and TRBJ2-1; 11 bases are shared with TRBD2. Germline-derived CDR1 and CDR2 are PRHDT and FYEKMQ (reference sequence). Germline trimming cut 1 base from V and 3 bases from J; bases unmatched to any gene: 8. This CDR3 spans 18 amino acids. The CDR3 protein is CASSLALAGGVIYNEQFF. CDR3 DNA: TGTGCCAGCAGCTTAGCGCTAGCGGGAGGAGTTATCTACAATGAGCAGTTCTTC.

The chain couples TRBV11-1 to TRBJ1-1; possibly TRBD1 for D (5 bases). In germline, CDR1 is SGHAT, CDR2 FQDESV (reference sequence). This CDR3 has 14 amino acids. Trimming pared 5 bases from V and 0 bases from J, leaving 10 bases between. CDR3 loop: CASSLLTVNTEAFF. CDR3 nucleotides: TGTGCCAGCAGCCTACTGACAGTGAACACTGAAGCTTTCTTT.

The chain recombines TRBV27 with TRBJ2-4; 7 bases map to TRBD1. The CDR3 covers 15 residues. With V trimmed by 6 bases and J by 0 bases, 5 bases remained unmatched. Germline CDR1 MNHEY, CDR2 SMNVEV (reference sequence). The CDR3 sequence is CASRGTVLAKNIQYF. The DNA of the CDR3 is TGTGCCAGCAGAGGGACAGTCCTAGCCAAAAACATTCAGTACTTC.

This chain links TRBV29-1 with TRBJ2-1; 10 bases are a match to TRBD1. The J segment lost 7 bases and the V segment lost 7 bases, leaving 10 bases of the junction unmatched. The CDR3 extends over 14 amino acids. Germline V gene sequence: CDR1 SQVTM, CDR2 ANQGSEA. The CDR3 coding sequence is TGCAGCGGTAGGGACAGGGGTTTTTGGAATGAGCAGTTCTTC. Translation: CSGRDRGFWNEQFF.

The V gene is TRBV6-5, the J gene TRBJ1-2, with D uncertain. V was trimmed by 6 bases and J by 4 bases, leaving 12 bases between them. The CDR3 has 13 residues. Germline-derived CDR1 and CDR2 are MNHEY and SVGAGI. The CDR3: CASSPDLSYGYTF. As DNA, the CDR3 is TGTGCCAGCAGCCCTGACCTGTCCTATGGCTACACCTTC.

CDR3 in amino acids: CASPPGHRTKNIQYF. The CDR3 DNA reads TGTGCCAGCCCCCCGGGTCATCGTACCAAAAACATTCAGTACTTC. The rearrangement links TRBV5-5 to TRBJ2-4; D is unresolved. The germline V and J ends were trimmed by 7 bases and 2 bases, with 16 bases remaining between them. The length of the CDR3 is 15 residues. Looked up from germline, CDR1 is SGHKS and CDR2 is YYEKEE (reference sequence). Full variable domain (outside the CDR3, taken from reference TRBV5-5 and TRBJ2-4): DAGVTQSPTHLIKTRGQQVTLRCSPISGHKSVSWYQQVLGQGPQFIFQYYEKEERGRGNFPDRFSARQFPNYSSELNVNALLLGDSALYLCASPPGHRTKNIQYFGAGTRLSVL.

The V gene is TRBV5-1, the J gene TRBJ1-4; unclear D gene. Germline CDR1 reads SGHRS; CDR2 reads YFSETQ. Deletions cut 4 bases from V and 0 bases from J, with 4 bases between. CDR3 length: 13 residues. The CDR3 region has the DNA TGCGCCAGCAGCACCGCAACTAATGAAAAACTGTTTTTT. Encoded protein: CASSTATNEKLFF.

The chain recombines TRBV27 with TRBJ2-3; 8 bases are shared with TRBD2. Germline V gene data show CDR1 as MNHEY and CDR2 as SMNVEV (reference sequence). Trimming removed 6 bases from V and 0 bases from J; junction bases left unmatched: 5. The CDR3 has 15 residues. The CDR3 loop is CASSRLAPSTDTQYF. The CDR3 nucleotides read TGTGCCAGCAGCCGACTAGCGCCTAGCACAGATACGCAGTATTTT.

Here the CDR3 reads CASSVDTRNQPQHF. The CDR3, as DNA: TGCGCCAGCAGCGTTGACACCCGCAATCAGCCCCAGCATTTT. V and J are TRBV4-3 and TRBJ1-5; D unresolved. CDR1 and CDR2 (germline): LGHNA, YSLEER. The CDR3 loop spans 14 amino acids. The V end lost 5 bases, the J end lost 2 bases, and 10 bases lay between the germline ends.

The V and J genes are TRBV5-1 and TRBJ2-2; D ambiguous. The CDR3 runs to 13 residues. Trimming pared 4 bases from V and 6 bases from J, leaving 10 bases between. The germline V gene has CDR1 SGHRS and CDR2 YFSETQ. CDR3 sequence (DNA): TGCGCCAGCAGCACCTCGAGGCCCGGGGAGCTGTTTTTT. Protein sequence: CASSTSRPGELFF.

The rearrangement uses TRBV11-3 and TRBJ2-7; the D gene is possibly TRBD1 (7 bases). The length of the CDR3 is 13 residues. V was clipped by 3 bases and J by 7 bases, with 13 bases between them. CDR1 is SGHNT, CDR2 YENEEA, per germline. CDR3 sequence (DNA): TGTGCCAGCAGCTTGAGGGGGCGGGGAGAGCAGTACTTC. Protein product: CASSLRGRGEQYF.

This sequence joins TRBV7-3 and TRBJ1-5; D is undetermined. This CDR3 region has 13 residues. CDR1 is SGHTA and CDR2 is FQGTGA in the germline V gene. Trimming stripped 2 bases from V and 0 bases from J, with 2 bases between. CDR3 bases: TGTGCCAGCAGCTTAGATAGCAATCAGCCCCAGCATTTT. Translated, it gives CASSLDSNQPQHF.

The V and J genes are TRBV6-5 and TRBJ1-3, with 8 bases that match TRBD1. V shed 0 bases and J 0 bases; nucleotides not matched to a gene: 1. This CDR3 comprises 16 residues. Germline assignment: CDR1 MNHEY and CDR2 SVGAGI. The CDR3 region has the DNA TGTGCCAGCAGTTACTCTGGACAGGGCTCTGGAAACACCATATATTTT. This encodes CASSYSGQGSGNTIYF.

V and J are TRBV10-3 and TRBJ2-2; TRBD1 aligns across 11 bases. The germline gives CDR1 ENHRY, CDR2 SYGVKD. The CDR3 loop spans 14 amino acids. V lost 10 bases and J lost 5; bases outside the gene matches: 6. CDR3 protein: CATTGTGGTGELFF. DNA for the CDR3: TGTGCCACCACGGGGACAGGGGGGACCGGGGAGCTGTTTTTT.

This clone was recorded only once. The DNA for the CDR3 is TGTGCCAGCAGCCGAGGGCCAGCTGGTTACGAGCAGTACTTC. Protein: CASSRGPAGYEQYF. The chain links TRBV5-6 to TRBJ2-7; D is perhaps TRBD2 (5 bases). Germline V gene sequence: CDR1 SGHDT, CDR2 YYEEEE. V lost 4 bases and J 4 bases, leaving 15 bases between the germline ends. The CDR3 covers 14 residues.

The V gene is TRBV5-1, the J gene TRBJ2-1; TRBD2 agrees at 7 bases. The trim removed 0 bases at V and 5 bases at J, leaving 11 bases unmatched. Germline CDR1 reads SGHRS; CDR2 reads YFSETQ. The CDR3 length is 17 residues. The CDR3 loop is CASSLAGRGSPHNEQFF. In nucleotides, the CDR3 is TGCGCCAGCAGCTTGGCCGGCCGCGGGAGTCCCCACAATGAGCAGTTCTTC.